The 3 T cell receptor beta chains in this list originate from one sample, sequenced in a study of molecular identifiers for immune sequencing clone quantification. TCRdb processed the PCR reads anew with MiXCR; each CDR3 protein has one entry. The profile shows some 680,000 distinct CDR3 sequences, over 25% of them singletons. Source material: naive CD8+ T cells from blood, with Jurkat cell RNA spiked in. Subset described: FACS-sorted CD8+CD4-CCR7+CD45RA+ naive T cells. Receptor source: a human donor in good health. Some libraries in this study had Jurkat cell RNA spiked in.

To note about this clonotype: The junction shows a germline mismatch at one end, possibly a read error. V usage is TRBV3-1 and J usage is TRBJ1-1, with D tentatively TRBD1 (6 bases). CDR1 is LGHDT, CDR2 YNNKEL, per germline (reference sequence). The CDR3 contains 15 residues. The CDR3 region is CACSPNRVRNTEAFF. In DNA, the CDR3 is TGTGCCTGCAGCCCCAACAGGGTGAGGAACACTGAAGCTTTCTTT.

This clonotype occurred many times. J is TRBJ1-5 and V is TRBV6-2 or TRBV6-3, with a weak D call TRBD1 (6 bases). CDR1 and CDR2 from the germline V gene are MNHEY and SVGEGT. The CDR3 contains 12 residues. Trimming took 5 bases from V and 7 from J, leaving 9 bases between them. CDR3: CASSPGEQPQHF. CDR3 DNA: TGTGCCAGCAGTCCAGGGGAGCAGCCCCAGCATTTT.

This clonotype was seen ten or more times. The chain carries TRBV19 and TRBJ2-3; TRBD1 matches 9 bases. CDR1 is LNHDA, CDR2 SQIVND, per germline (reference sequence). The CDR3 consists of 15 residues. J was trimmed by 5 bases and V by 3 bases; bases with no gene match: 6. The CDR3 reads CASSISRTGEDTQYF. CDR3 nucleotides: TGTGCCAGTAGTATTTCAAGGACAGGGGAAGATACGCAGTATTTT.